The 31 T cell receptor beta chains in this list originate from one sample, sequenced in a study of blood T cell repertoires in COVID-19. The method was immunoSEQ multiplex PCR; TCRdb's version includes in-frame clones alone and lacks a portion of them. Here the sample spans some 46,000 clones, roughly 85% being singletons. The sequenced sample consisted of peripheral blood. Every receptor here comes from a woman older than 75 with COVID-19, enrolled during active disease.

A few counts support this clone. The V gene is TRBV9, the J gene TRBJ2-1; 8 bases line up with TRBD2. The CDR3 has 15 amino acids. The ends lost 6 bases at V and 0 bases at J; junction bases unmatched: 5. Germline V gene sequence: CDR1 SGDLS, CDR2 YYNGEE. The DNA of the CDR3 is TGTGCCAGCACTAGCGGGTGGAACTCCTACAATGAGCAGTTCTTC. Encoded protein: CASTSGWNSYNEQFF.

The CDR3 here is CASSLMTGGNTEAFF. CDR3 sequence (DNA): TGCGCCAGCAGCTTGATGACAGGGGGCAACACTGAAGCTTTCTTT. V gene TRBV5-1 combines with J gene TRBJ1-1; 10 positions agree with TRBD1. V shed 1 base and J 2 bases; nucleotides not matched to a gene: 2. The V gene's germline CDR1 is SGHRS and CDR2 YFSETQ. CDR3 size: 15 residues. Complete variable domain (other parts from reference TRBV5-1 and TRBJ1-1): KAGVTQTPRYLIKTRGQQVTLSCSPISGHRSVSWYQQTPGQGLQFLFEYFSETQRNKGNFPGRFSGRQFSNSRSEMNVSTLELGDSALYLCASSLMTGGNTEAFFGQGTRLTVV.

This chain links TRBV4-3 with TRBJ1-4, with 7 positions matching TRBD1. The CDR3 is 21 amino acids. V lost 1 base, J lost 0 bases, and 17 bases stayed unmatched. Per germline, CDR1 LGHNA and CDR2 YSLEER. The CDR3 loop reads CASSQGGTEDVPKPTNEKLFF. CDR3 DNA: TGCGCCAGCAGCCAAGGGGGGACAGAAGATGTTCCCAAACCAACTAATGAAAAACTGTTTTTT.

The chain couples TRBV5-6 to TRBJ2-2, with D possibly matching TRBD1 (6 bases). This CDR3 is 16 amino acids long. The V end was cut by 5 bases, the J end by 3 bases, with 17 bases between. CDR1 and CDR2 from the germline V gene are SGHDT and YYEEEE. The CDR3 sequence is CASSQSTGPYTGELFF. CDR3 coding DNA: TGTGCCAGCAGTCAATCGACAGGTCCATACACCGGGGAGCTGTTTTTT.

The J gene is TRBJ1-2, the V gene TRBV7-8; D gene unclear. V was trimmed by 1 base and J by 11 bases, leaving 11 bases between them. The CDR3 sequence is 12 residues long. CDR1 SGHVS and CDR2 FQNEAQ come from the germline V gene. The chain's CDR3 is CASSLGDTGYTF. The CDR3 nucleotides read TGTGCCAGCAGCTTAGGTGACACGGGATACACCTTC.

The chain joins TRBV7-2 to TRBJ2-7; 14 bases are a match to TRBD2. This CDR3 has 14 residues. Per germline, CDR1 SGHTA and CDR2 FQGNSA. V gave up 4 bases and J gave up 6 bases; unmatched junction bases: 2. DNA for the CDR3: TGTGCCAGCAGCTCGACTAGCGGGAGGGGCGAGCAGTACTTC. This sequence encodes CASSSTSGRGEQYF.

The rearrangement links TRBV5-1 to TRBJ1-3; no firm D call. Germline values: CDR1 SGHRS, CDR2 YFSETQ. The ends were cut back, 0 bases at V and 3 bases at J, with 4 bases in the middle. The CDR3 contains 13 residues. The CDR3 loop is CASSLDIGNTIYF. DNA for the CDR3: TGCGCCAGCAGCTTGGACATTGGAAACACCATATATTTT.

The J gene is TRBJ2-7, the V gene TRBV6-5; D call uncertain. The germline V gene has CDR1 MNHEY and CDR2 SVGAGI. Trimming removed 6 bases from V and 5 bases from J, with 8 bases in between. The CDR3 is made up of 11 amino acids. The DNA for the CDR3 is TGTGCCAGCAGCCGACTGGACGAGCAGTACTTC. It encodes CASSRLDEQYF.

The chain joins TRBV9 to TRBJ2-1; TRBD1 aligns across 7 bases. V lost 4 bases and J lost 4; bases outside the gene matches: 5. Per germline, CDR1 SGDLS and CDR2 YYNGEE. The CDR3 totals 14 residues. The CDR3 loop reads CASSTSGQYNEQFF. CDR3 DNA sequence: TGTGCCAGCAGCACATCGGGACAGTACAATGAGCAGTTCTTC.

The chain has TRBV7-3 and TRBJ2-2; D gene unclear. The CDR3 is 14 residues long. V was clipped by 4 bases and J by 7 bases, with 13 bases between them. CDR1 SGHTA and CDR2 FQGTGA come from the germline V gene. This CDR3 reads CASSSARMVGELFF. The DNA of the CDR3 is TGTGCCAGCAGCTCCGCTAGAATGGTCGGGGAGCTGTTTTTT.

The chain employs TRBV5-1 and TRBJ2-6; 8 positions agree with TRBD1. The ends lost 4 bases at V and 11 bases at J; junction bases unmatched: 8. The V gene's germline CDR1 is SGHRS and CDR2 YFSETQ. The CDR3 has 14 residues. The CDR3 sequence: CASSSGQGPYVLTF. The CDR3 bases are TGCGCCAGCAGCAGTGGACAGGGCCCCTACGTCCTGACTTTC.

The rearrangement joins TRBV9 to TRBJ2-5; 8 bases agree with TRBD2. This CDR3 has 14 residues. CDR1 is SGDLS, CDR2 YYNGEE, per germline. The V segment lost 3 bases and the J segment 4 bases; nucleotides outside the gene matches: 5. As DNA, the CDR3 is TGTGCCAGCAGCGCCCGCGGGACTAGAGAGACCCAGTACTTC. Its translation: CASSARGTRETQYF.

The chain couples TRBV9 to TRBJ2-3, with D maybe TRBD2 (6 bases). This CDR3 is built from 14 residues. Germline CDR1 and CDR2: SGDLS and YYNGEE. Trimming stripped 1 base from V and 4 bases from J, with 10 bases between. CDR3: CASSVRERSDTQYF. CDR3 sequence (DNA): TGTGCCAGCAGCGTACGGGAGAGATCAGATACGCAGTATTTT.

This clone was detected once. This chain uses TRBV5-1 with TRBJ2-1, with a possible D match to TRBD2 (6 bases). This CDR3 contains 14 residues. The germline CDR1 and CDR2 sequences are SGHRS and YFSETQ. Trimming cost V 0 bases and J 7 bases, with 11 bases left between them. DNA for the CDR3: TGCGCCAGCAGCTTGGAATTAGCGGTTAATGAGCAGTTCTTC. It is translated as CASSLELAVNEQFF.

The chain combines TRBV20-1 with TRBJ2-3; D is undetermined. CDR1 and CDR2 (germline): DFQATT, SNEGSKA (reference sequence). With 6 bases removed from V and 14 bases from J, the gap between germline ends came to 9 bases. The CDR3 is 8 residues long. CDR3 sequence: CSAARPYF. The CDR3 nucleotides are TGCAGTGCAGCGAGGCCGTATTTT.

This chain uses TRBV12-5 with TRBJ2-7, with a weak D call TRBD2 (6 bases). V was clipped by 4 bases and J by 7 bases, with 11 bases between them. The CDR3 spans 12 residues. The germline gives CDR1 LGHNT, CDR2 FRNRAP. In nucleotides, the CDR3 is TGTGCTAGTGGTTCGGGACTTAGGGAGCAGTACTTC. This sequence encodes CASGSGLREQYF. The whole variable domain, remainder taken from reference TRBV12-5 and TRBJ2-7, is DARVTQTPRHKVTEMGQEVTMRCQPILGHNTVFWYRQTMMQGLELLAYFRNRAPLDDSGMPKDRFSAEMPDATLATLKIQPSEPRDSAVYFCASGSGLREQYFGPGTRLTVT.

The V gene is TRBV13, the J gene TRBJ2-7; a weak D match, TRBD1 (6 bases). V was cut by 4 bases and J by 6 bases, with 16 bases left in between. Germline V gene lookup returns CDR1 PRHDT and CDR2 FYEKMQ (reference sequence). The CDR3 has 14 amino acids. The CDR3, as DNA: TGTGCCAGCAGCTCAGACAGGCCCGCCCGCGAGCAGTACTTC. Protein: CASSSDRPAREQYF.

This clone was counted many times. The CDR3 sequence: CASRWTSGPTYEQYF. The DNA for the CDR3 is TGCGCCAGCAGGTGGACTAGCGGACCGACCTACGAGCAGTACTTC. V gene TRBV5-1 combines with J gene TRBJ2-7, with 10 positions matching TRBD2. Germline V lookup: CDR1 SGHRS, CDR2 YFSETQ. The CDR3 covers 15 residues. V trimming: 5 bases; J trimming: 2 bases; junction bases outside the gene matches: 7.

The chain joins TRBV18 to TRBJ1-1; 10 nucleotides align to TRBD1. J lost 5 bases, V lost 2 bases, and 8 bases had no gene match. CDR1 and CDR2 from the germline V gene are KGHSH and LQKENI. This CDR3 region has 16 residues. The CDR3 DNA sequence: TGTGCCAGCTCACCAGTTTTAGGACAGGGGGGGACTGAAGCTTTCTTT. Amino acids: CASSPVLGQGGTEAFF.

The chain couples TRBV19 to TRBJ1-1, with D possibly being TRBD1 (5 bases). This CDR3 is 16 amino acids long. From germline, CDR1 is LNHDA and CDR2 SQIVND (reference sequence). The V and J ends lost 6 bases and 1 base respectively, with 18 bases between them. In DNA, the CDR3 is TGTGCCAGTAGGATGACCTCCTTAGGGGCGAACACTGAAGCTTTCTTT. Translated: CASRMTSLGANTEAFF.

This clone was picked up a small number of times. The rearrangement uses TRBV28 and TRBJ2-7; 8 bases fit TRBD1. The germline V gene encodes CDR1 MDHEN and CDR2 SYDVKM. The CDR3 loop spans 15 amino acids. Trimming cost V 4 bases and J 7 bases; bases outside gene matches: 12. CDR3 nucleotide sequence: TGTGCCAGCAGTTCTTTGACAGGGGTACTAAGGGAGCAGTACTTC. This translates into CASSSLTGVLREQYF.

This clone was counted only a few times. The rearrangement joins TRBV18 to TRBJ2-7; tentatively, D is TRBD1 (6 bases). CDR3 size: 13 residues. The germline CDR1 and CDR2 sequences are KGHSH and LQKENI. Between the trimmed V and J ends, which lost 4 bases and 3 bases, there was a span of 10 bases. CDR3 bases: TGTGCCAGCTCACGGACAGCCGGCTACGAGCAGTACTTC. This gives the protein CASSRTAGYEQYF. The complete variable domain, with remaining parts taken from reference TRBV18 and TRBJ2-7, reads NAGVMQNPRHLVRRRGQEARLRCSPMKGHSHVYWYRQLPEEGLKFMVYLQKENIIDESGMPKERFSAEFPKEGPSILRIQQVVRGDSAAYFCASSRTAGYEQYFGPGTRLTVT.

V gene TRBV9 combines with J gene TRBJ2-5; D may be TRBD2 (5 bases). There are 14 residues in the CDR3. Germline-derived CDR1 and CDR2 are SGDLS and YYNGEE. V lost 3 bases and J 2 bases, leaving 11 bases between the germline ends. CDR3 residues: CASSGTRGQETQYF. The CDR3 DNA reads TGTGCCAGCAGCGGTACCCGGGGTCAAGAGACCCAGTACTTC.

This chain connects TRBV18 to TRBJ2-1, with 10 bases fitting TRBD1. The CDR3 has 15 residues. The germline V gene has CDR1 KGHSH and CDR2 LQKENI. Trimming cost V 5 bases and J 1 base; bases outside gene matches: 2. The CDR3 protein is CASSSGQGSYNEQFF. DNA of the CDR3: TGTGCCAGCTCATCGGGACAGGGGTCCTACAATGAGCAGTTCTTC. Full variable domain (rest looked up from reference TRBV18 and TRBJ2-1): NAGVMQNPRHLVRRRGQEARLRCSPMKGHSHVYWYRQLPEEGLKFMVYLQKENIIDESGMPKERFSAEFPKEGPSILRIQQVVRGDSAAYFCASSSGQGSYNEQFFGPGTRLTVL.

V gene TRBV7-2 combines with J gene TRBJ2-5; D possibly corresponds to TRBD1 (6 bases). Trimming cost V 5 bases and J 4 bases, with 14 bases left between them. Germline values: CDR1 SGHTA, CDR2 FQGNSA. This CDR3 is built from 14 residues. The DNA of the CDR3 is TGTGCCAGCAGCCGCAGGACGACAGGAGAGACCCAGTACTTC. This translates into CASSRRTTGETQYF.

The J gene is TRBJ2-2, the V gene TRBV7-8; maybe TRBD1 (6 bases). The CDR3 runs to 13 residues. Germline V gene data show CDR1 as SGHVS and CDR2 as FQNEAQ. The germline V and J ends were trimmed by 5 bases and 6 bases, with 10 bases remaining between them. The CDR3 DNA is TGTGCCAGCAGCCCCCAGGGGTCCGGGGAGCTGTTTTTT. Protein product: CASSPQGSGELFF.

This clone occurred once. V usage is TRBV5-1 and J usage is TRBJ2-3, with D possibly being TRBD1 (5 bases). The ends were cut back, 7 bases at V and 2 bases at J, with 8 bases in the middle. The CDR3 sequence is 12 residues long. CDR1 and CDR2 (germline): SGHRS, YFSETQ. The CDR3 loop reads CASSRDTDTQYF. In nucleotides, the CDR3 is TGCGCCAGCTCCAGGGACACAGATACGCAGTATTTT.

The V gene is TRBV28, the J gene TRBJ2-7; D is possibly TRBD2 (6 bases). The germline V gene encodes CDR1 MDHEN and CDR2 SYDVKM. V was shortened by 11 bases and J by 2 bases, with 13 bases between the two germline ends. This CDR3 has 12 amino acids. The CDR3 region is CASGTPPYEQYF. CDR3 DNA: TGTGCCTCCGGGACTCCTCCCTACGAGCAGTACTTC.

V usage is TRBV19 and J usage is TRBJ2-7; 7 bases line up with TRBD1. The germline CDR1 and CDR2 sequences are LNHDA and SQIVND (reference sequence). The CDR3 loop spans 16 amino acids. V gave up 4 bases and J gave up 5 bases; unmatched junction bases: 14. The CDR3 region has the DNA TGTGCCAGTAGTACCTTAAAGACAGGGTCTGGCCACGAGCAGTACTTC. Amino acid sequence: CASSTLKTGSGHEQYF.

This sequence joins TRBV3-1 (or the pseudogene TRBV3-2) and TRBJ2-1; weak D call: TRBD1 (5 bases). Trimming took 4 bases from V and 3 from J, leaving 19 bases between them. CDR3 size: 17 residues. Germline CDR1 LGHDT, CDR2 YNNKEL (reference sequence). CDR3 DNA: TGTGCCAGCAGCCGCAGCCCAGGAACAGGCGGCTACAATGAGCAGTTCTTC. It specifies CASSRSPGTGGYNEQFF.

This chain links TRBV7-3 with TRBJ2-5, with 7 bases identical to TRBD1. In germline, CDR1 is SGHTA, CDR2 FQGTGA. Trimming at V came to 5 bases and at J to 4 bases, leaving 13 bases not matched to a gene. This CDR3 has 16 amino acids. CDR3 loop: CASSPTNKGAGETQYF. Here the CDR3 DNA reads TGTGCCAGCAGCCCCACAAACAAGGGGGCAGGAGAGACCCAGTACTTC.